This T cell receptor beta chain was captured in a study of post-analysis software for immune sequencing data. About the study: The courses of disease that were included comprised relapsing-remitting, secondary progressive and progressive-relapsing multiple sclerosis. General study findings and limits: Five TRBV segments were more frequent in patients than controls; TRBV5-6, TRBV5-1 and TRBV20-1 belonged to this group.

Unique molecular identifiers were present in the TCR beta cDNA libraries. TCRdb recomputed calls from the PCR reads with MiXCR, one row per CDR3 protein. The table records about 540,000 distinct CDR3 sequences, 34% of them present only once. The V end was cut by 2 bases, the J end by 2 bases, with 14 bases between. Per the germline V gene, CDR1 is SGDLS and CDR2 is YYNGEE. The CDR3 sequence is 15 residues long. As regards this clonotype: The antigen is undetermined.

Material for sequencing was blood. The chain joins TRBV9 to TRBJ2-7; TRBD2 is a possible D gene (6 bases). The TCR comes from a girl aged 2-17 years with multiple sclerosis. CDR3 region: CASSVDGGLTYEQYF. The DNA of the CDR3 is TGTGCCAGCAGCGTCGACGGGGGATTAACCTACGAGCAGTACTTC.